The 10 T cell receptor beta chains given below trace back to one sample, sequenced in a study of early T cells in non-severe SARS-CoV-2 infection. TCRdb reprocessed the 5' RACE reads with MiXCR, giving one entry per CDR3 protein. The profile shows under 60,000 distinct CDR3 sequences, around 13% of them singletons. The specimen sequenced was whole blood. The origin of the receptors is an adult who was a healthcare worker with PCR-confirmed SARS-CoV-2 infection or an uninfected control (not recorded which).

This clonotype was detected many times. The genes are TRBV7-8 and TRBJ1-2; D remains ambiguous. V was clipped by 1 base and J by 8 bases, with 17 bases between them. CDR3 length: 15 residues. In germline, CDR1 is SGHVS, CDR2 FQNEAQ. The CDR3 is CASSLEAGPRKGYTF. The CDR3, as DNA: TGTGCCAGCAGCTTAGAAGCCGGGCCCCGGAAGGGCTACACCTTC.

Ten or more counts support this clonotype. The junction does not match germline at one end; this may be a read error. The chain links TRBV11-2 to TRBJ1-1; maybe TRBD1 (5 bases). There are 16 residues in the CDR3. In germline, CDR1 is SGHAT, CDR2 FQNNGV. In DNA, the CDR3 is TGTGCCAGCACCTTAAGGGTGGTAGGGGTCGCGGGTGAAGCTTTCTTT. Its protein product is CASTLRVVGVAGEAFF.

V is TRBV13 and J is TRBJ2-5; the D call may be TRBD1 or TRBD2 (5 bases each). The CDR3 has 14 amino acids. Germline V gene sequence: CDR1 PRHDT, CDR2 FYEKMQ (reference sequence). The V end lost 7 bases, the J end lost 5 bases, and 17 bases lay between the germline ends. CDR3 sequence: CASKWGRIDETQYF. The CDR3 nucleotides read TGTGCCAGCAAGTGGGGGAGAATTGACGAGACCCAGTACTTC.

This clonotype appeared many times. V is TRBV7-9 and J is TRBJ2-2; D remains ambiguous. This CDR3 is built from 16 residues. Germline V lookup: CDR1 SEHNR, CDR2 FQNEAQ (reference sequence). V lost 10 bases and J lost 5, with 23 bases in between. This chain's CDR3 is CAINQPGRYVTGELFF. The CDR3 DNA follows: TGTGCCATCAACCAGCCCGGCCGATACGTGACCGGGGAGCTGTTTTTT.

The table lists this clonotype with a few counts. V usage is TRBV19 and J usage is TRBJ2-1, with TRBD2 as a possible D gene (6 bases). Germline lookup yields CDR1 LNHDA and CDR2 SQIVND (reference sequence). Deletions cut 6 bases from V and 4 bases from J, with 19 bases between. This CDR3 spans 16 amino acids. CDR3 nucleotide sequence: TGTGCCAGTAGCCAACGCCGGGACTGGGGATACAATGAGCAGTTCTTC. Translated, it gives CASSQRRDWGYNEQFF.

This clonotype was seen ten or more times. The V gene is TRBV7-2, the J gene TRBJ1-1, with D unresolved. Germline loops: CDR1 SGHTA, CDR2 FQGNSA. Between the trimmed V and J ends, which lost 7 bases and 0 bases, there was a span of 12 bases. The CDR3 has 14 residues. This chain's CDR3 is CASNVGLMNTEAFF. The CDR3 DNA sequence: TGTGCCAGCAACGTAGGGCTCATGAACACTGAAGCTTTCTTT. Looking up the rest from reference TRBV7-2 and TRBJ1-1 gives the full variable domain: GAGVSQSPSNKVTEKGKDVELRCDPISGHTALYWYRQSLGQGLEFLIYFQGNSAPDKSGLPSDRFSAERTGGSVSTLTIQRTQQEDSAVYLCASNVGLMNTEAFFGQGTRLTVV.

The V call is TRBV4-1, the J call TRBJ2-4; D unresolved. CDR1 MGHRA and CDR2 YSYEKL come from the germline V gene. The CDR3 totals 15 residues. Trimming took 3 bases from V and 2 from J, leaving 11 bases between them. In nucleotides, the CDR3 is TGCGCCAGCAGCCAGCCGTTCGCTACCAAAAACATTCAGTACTTC. It is translated as CASSQPFATKNIQYF.

There are a few counts of this clonotype. V gene TRBV29-1 combines with J gene TRBJ1-3; D is unclear. The CDR3 covers 13 residues. Per germline, CDR1 SQVTM and CDR2 ANQGSEA. V dropped 5 bases and J dropped 0 bases, with 8 bases sitting between them. CDR3 DNA: TGCAGCGTTACGACAAGCTCTGGAAACACCATATATTTT. Its protein is CSVTTSSGNTIYF.

This clonotype was detected ten times or more. This chain uses TRBV5-1 with TRBJ1-2; D not resolved. V lost 5 bases and J 2 bases, leaving 10 bases between the germline ends. The CDR3 contains 13 residues. Germline CDR1 and CDR2: SGHRS and YFSETQ. CDR3 sequence reads: CASSLESNYGYTF. The CDR3 DNA reads as TGCGCCAGCAGTCTCGAGTCGAACTATGGCTACACCTTC.

This clonotype was seen many times. The rearrangement uses TRBV5-6 and TRBJ1-1; TRBD1 might be the D (6 bases). V was trimmed by 4 bases and J by 7 bases, leaving 17 bases between them. The CDR3 has 14 amino acids. Germline V CDR1 and CDR2: SGHDT, YYEEEE. CDR3 DNA: TGTGCCAGCAGCCCCACGGGGGCTTCGGTTGAAGCTTTCTTT. Residues: CASSPTGASVEAFF.